The rows below give T cell receptor beta chains drawn from one sample of a study of graft-versus-host responses after intestinal transplantation. Profiled with immunoSEQ multiplex PCR; TCRdb holds only in-frame clones, not every one. The sample contains approximately 78,000 clones, around 86% of which appear only once. These TCRs' antigens remain unknown. Sequencing was performed on unstimulated CD8+ T cells sorted from spleen or lymph node cells, taken before transplant. The receptors derive from a human donor who was the organ donor for an intestinal transplant. Both conserved end residues are part of each CDR3. A D gene is named only where the DNA matches it firmly. Not every row has a clone size; where given, it reads once, few, many or a size class.

cdr3_nt: TGTGCCAGCAGCTTAGACGGGGGCACGAAGCAGTTCTTC
cdr3_aa: CASSLDGGTKQFF
v_call: TRBV5-6
d_call: -
cdr3_length: 13
clone_size: -
j_call: TRBJ2-1

cdr3_nt: TGTGCCAGCAGCTTGGGGGTAGGGGATCAGCCCCAGCATTTT
cdr3_aa: CASSLGVGDQPQHF
v_call: TRBV5-6
d_call: -
cdr3_length: 14
clone_size: -
j_call: TRBJ1-5

cdr3_nt: TGTGCCAGCAGCCAAGGGACCGGAAACACCATATATTTT
cdr3_aa: CASSQGTGNTIYF
v_call: TRBV13
d_call: -
cdr3_length: 13
clone_size: -
j_call: TRBJ1-3

cdr3_nt: TGTGCCAGCGGGCAAGAGGTGACAGGGGCCCAGCCCCAGCATTTT
cdr3_aa: CASGQEVTGAQPQHF
v_call: TRBV6-5
d_call: TRBD1
cdr3_length: 15
clone_size: -
j_call: TRBJ1-5

cdr3_nt: TGTGCCAGCAGCCAGAGAGCAGGGATCAATGAGCAGTTCTTC
cdr3_aa: CASSQRAGINEQFF
v_call: TRBV11-3
d_call: -
cdr3_length: 14
clone_size: -
j_call: TRBJ2-1

cdr3_nt: TGCGCCAGCAGCCAAGAGTGGCCTACCAAAGAGACCCAGTACTTC
cdr3_aa: CASSQEWPTKETQYF
v_call: TRBV4-1
d_call: -
cdr3_length: 15
clone_size: -
j_call: TRBJ2-5

cdr3_nt: TGTGCCAGCAGCGTAACGGGACAGGGAGACTACGAGCAGTACTTC
cdr3_aa: CASSVTGQGDYEQYF
v_call: TRBV9
d_call: TRBD1
cdr3_length: 15
clone_size: once
j_call: TRBJ2-7

cdr3_nt: TGTGCCAGCAGCTCCGGGTCCACAGATACGCAGTATTTT
cdr3_aa: CASSSGSTDTQYF
v_call: TRBV7-9
d_call: -
cdr3_length: 13
clone_size: -
j_call: TRBJ2-3

cdr3_nt: TGTGCCAGTAGTATCGACGGTTCGAACACTGAAGCTTTCTTT
cdr3_aa: CASSIDGSNTEAFF
v_call: TRBV19
d_call: -
cdr3_length: 14
clone_size: -
j_call: TRBJ1-1

cdr3_nt: TGTGCCAGCAGCCCCCACGCGGGGGGCTCTGGAAACACCATATATTTT
cdr3_aa: CASSPHAGGSGNTIYF
v_call: TRBV7-7
d_call: -
cdr3_length: 16
clone_size: -
j_call: TRBJ1-3

cdr3_nt: TGTGCCAGCAGTGACTCGCTAGCGGGGGGGATAGATACGCAGTATTTT
cdr3_aa: CASSDSLAGGIDTQYF
v_call: TRBV6-4
d_call: TRBD2
cdr3_length: 16
clone_size: -
j_call: TRBJ2-3

cdr3_nt: TGTGCCAGCAGTTCGATAGGAAGTAACACTGAAGCTTTCTTT
cdr3_aa: CASSSIGSNTEAFF
v_call: TRBV6-1
d_call: -
cdr3_length: 14
clone_size: -
j_call: TRBJ1-1

cdr3_nt: TGTGCCAGCAGGCGGACCGGAAGTCTCTATGGCTACACCTTC
cdr3_aa: CASRRTGSLYGYTF
v_call: TRBV7-9
d_call: -
cdr3_length: 14
clone_size: -
j_call: TRBJ1-2

cdr3_nt: TGTGCCAGCAGCGTAGCCCCCGGAGGGGGCACTGAAGCTTTCTTT
cdr3_aa: CASSVAPGGGTEAFF
v_call: TRBV9
d_call: -
cdr3_length: 15
clone_size: -
j_call: TRBJ1-1

cdr3_nt: TGTGCCAGCAAAAATACAGGGGGCAAGTACTATGGCTACACCTTC
cdr3_aa: CASKNTGGKYYGYTF
v_call: TRBV28
d_call: TRBD1
cdr3_length: 15
clone_size: -
j_call: TRBJ1-2

cdr3_nt: TGTGCCAGCTCACCCCCCGAGGGGAACTACAATGAGCAGTTCTTC
cdr3_aa: CASSPPEGNYNEQFF
v_call: TRBV18
d_call: -
cdr3_length: 15
clone_size: once
j_call: TRBJ2-1

cdr3_nt: TGTGCCAGCAGCCTGACAGGAGGAGGGACCTACGAGCAGTACTTC
cdr3_aa: CASSLTGGGTYEQYF
v_call: TRBV9
d_call: -
cdr3_length: 15
clone_size: -
j_call: TRBJ2-7

cdr3_nt: TGTGCCAGCAGCCCCGCCGAGGGACTAGCGGGGGGATTCCACTTC
cdr3_aa: CASSPAEGLAGGFHF
v_call: TRBV7-9
d_call: TRBD2
cdr3_length: 15
clone_size: -
j_call: TRBJ2-7

cdr3_nt: TGTGCCAGCAGTTTACGAGGGAGGCCGGGTAACACTGAAGCTTTCTTT
cdr3_aa: CASSLRGRPGNTEAFF
v_call: TRBV28
d_call: -
cdr3_length: 16
clone_size: -
j_call: TRBJ1-1

cdr3_nt: TGTGCCAGCAGACTAAAGCAGGAGTCCGGGGAGCTGTTTTTT
cdr3_aa: CASRLKQESGELFF
v_call: TRBV6-4
d_call: -
cdr3_length: 14
clone_size: few
j_call: TRBJ2-2

cdr3_nt: TGTGCCAGCAGCGTAGAAGGAGGGGCTGGAAACACCATATATTTT
cdr3_aa: CASSVEGGAGNTIYF
v_call: TRBV9
d_call: -
cdr3_length: 15
clone_size: -
j_call: TRBJ1-3

cdr3_nt: TGCGCCAGCAGTCAAGCAGGGGTAGAGCAGCCCCAGCATTTT
cdr3_aa: CASSQAGVEQPQHF
v_call: TRBV23-1
d_call: -
cdr3_length: 14
clone_size: once
j_call: TRBJ1-5

cdr3_nt: TGTGCCAGCAGCAACTCACAGCGATTGGATGGCTACACCTTC
cdr3_aa: CASSNSQRLDGYTF
v_call: TRBV28
d_call: -
cdr3_length: 14
clone_size: -
j_call: TRBJ1-2

cdr3_nt: TGTGCCAGCAGCGGGACTGTTAGCACAGATACGCAGTATTTT
cdr3_aa: CASSGTVSTDTQYF
v_call: TRBV9
d_call: -
cdr3_length: 14
clone_size: once
j_call: TRBJ2-3

cdr3_nt: TGTGCCAGCGGGGCCCTCCCCTACGAGCAGTACTTC
cdr3_aa: CASGALPYEQYF
v_call: TRBV6-6
d_call: -
cdr3_length: 12
clone_size: -
j_call: TRBJ2-7

cdr3_nt: TGTGCCAGCAGCGCTCAGGGCACTGAAGCTTTCTTT
cdr3_aa: CASSAQGTEAFF
v_call: TRBV9
d_call: -
cdr3_length: 12
clone_size: -
j_call: TRBJ1-1

cdr3_nt: TGCGCCAGCAGCTTGGTGGGGAACCAAGAGACCCAGTACTTC
cdr3_aa: CASSLVGNQETQYF
v_call: TRBV5-1
d_call: -
cdr3_length: 14
clone_size: -
j_call: TRBJ2-5

cdr3_nt: TGTGCCAGCAGCTTCCGTACCCTTACCTACAATGAGCAGTTCTTC
cdr3_aa: CASSFRTLTYNEQFF
v_call: TRBV4-2
d_call: -
cdr3_length: 15
clone_size: -
j_call: TRBJ2-1

cdr3_nt: TGTGCCATCAGTGATGGACAAAATAGCAATCAGCCCCAGCATTTT
cdr3_aa: CAISDGQNSNQPQHF
v_call: TRBV10-3
d_call: -
cdr3_length: 15
clone_size: -
j_call: TRBJ1-5

cdr3_nt: TGCGCCAGCAGCCAAGAGAAAGGCTTATCCTACGAGCAGTACTTC
cdr3_aa: CASSQEKGLSYEQYF
v_call: TRBV4-1
d_call: -
cdr3_length: 15
clone_size: -
j_call: TRBJ2-7

cdr3_nt: TGTGCCAGCAGTTACATAACCTCGACAGGGGTGGAGGAGACCCAGTACTTC
cdr3_aa: CASSYITSTGVEETQYF
v_call: TRBV28
d_call: TRBD1
cdr3_length: 17
clone_size: -
j_call: TRBJ2-5

cdr3_nt: TGTGCCAGTAGTATTGGGGGAACTAATGAAAAACTGTTTTTT
cdr3_aa: CASSIGGTNEKLFF
v_call: TRBV19
d_call: -
cdr3_length: 14
clone_size: -
j_call: TRBJ1-4

cdr3_nt: TGTGCCAGCAGTTTGTCGGCAACAGGGGGTCCAAACTCAAACATTCAGTACTTC
cdr3_aa: CASSLSATGGPNSNIQYF
v_call: TRBV27
d_call: TRBD1
cdr3_length: 18
clone_size: -
j_call: TRBJ2-4

cdr3_nt: TGCGCCAGCAGCACGACAGGGTTCGCAGATACGCAGTATTTT
cdr3_aa: CASSTTGFADTQYF
v_call: TRBV5-1
d_call: TRBD1
cdr3_length: 14
clone_size: -
j_call: TRBJ2-3

cdr3_nt: TGTGCCAGCAGCTTATCATACACCGGGGAGCTGTTTTTT
cdr3_aa: CASSLSYTGELFF
v_call: TRBV6-1
d_call: -
cdr3_length: 13
clone_size: -
j_call: TRBJ2-2

cdr3_nt: TGTGCCAGCAGGTACAGCGGAGGAGCCAACGTCCTGACTTTC
cdr3_aa: CASRYSGGANVLTF
v_call: TRBV2
d_call: -
cdr3_length: 14
clone_size: -
j_call: TRBJ2-6

cdr3_nt: TGCGCCAGCAGCCCCCTTGGACAGCTAAACACTGAAGCTTTCTTT
cdr3_aa: CASSPLGQLNTEAFF
v_call: TRBV4-1
d_call: -
cdr3_length: 15
clone_size: -
j_call: TRBJ1-1

cdr3_nt: TGCGCCAGCAGCTTGCTCGGACAGGTGCTACTCTCTAACTATGGCTACACCTTC
cdr3_aa: CASSLLGQVLLSNYGYTF
v_call: TRBV5-1
d_call: TRBD1
cdr3_length: 18
clone_size: -
j_call: TRBJ1-2

cdr3_nt: TGTGCCAGCAGGGAGACTTACGAGCAGTACTTC
cdr3_aa: CASRETYEQYF
v_call: TRBV6-1
d_call: -
cdr3_length: 11
clone_size: once
j_call: TRBJ2-7

cdr3_nt: TGTGCCTGGGATGGACAGGGCACAGATACGCAGTATTTT
cdr3_aa: CAWDGQGTDTQYF
v_call: TRBV30
d_call: TRBD1
cdr3_length: 13
clone_size: -
j_call: TRBJ2-3

cdr3_nt: TGCGCCAGCAGCCAATGGGCCTTAAGGGCGGTCGATGTTTTCTTT
cdr3_aa: CASSQWALRAVDVFF
v_call: TRBV4-1
d_call: -
cdr3_length: 15
clone_size: -
j_call: TRBJ1-1

cdr3_nt: TGTGCCAGCAGCTATGAGTCAGGACGAGAGACCCAGTACTTC
cdr3_aa: CASSYESGRETQYF
v_call: TRBV6-5
d_call: -
cdr3_length: 14
clone_size: -
j_call: TRBJ2-5

cdr3_nt: TGTGCCAGCAGCCAAGAGGCGGGCTCTGGAAACACCATATATTTT
cdr3_aa: CASSQEAGSGNTIYF
v_call: TRBV4-2
d_call: -
cdr3_length: 15
clone_size: -
j_call: TRBJ1-3

cdr3_nt: TGTGCCAGCAGCCAAGACGACAGGGTCTTCGACGAGCAGTACTTC
cdr3_aa: CASSQDDRVFDEQYF
v_call: TRBV14
d_call: TRBD1
cdr3_length: 15
clone_size: medium-sized
j_call: TRBJ2-7

cdr3_nt: TGTGCCAGTCAAACCCCCCCCAGGGTCAATCAGCCCCAGCATTTT
cdr3_aa: CASQTPPRVNQPQHF
v_call: TRBV25-1
d_call: -
cdr3_length: 15
clone_size: -
j_call: TRBJ1-5

cdr3_nt: TGTGCCAGCAGCCACGTTTGGGGAAGGGGGCACACTGAAGCTTTCTTT
cdr3_aa: CASSHVWGRGHTEAFF
v_call: TRBV4-2
d_call: TRBD1
cdr3_length: 16
clone_size: -
j_call: TRBJ1-1

cdr3_nt: TGTGCCAGCAGCGATCAGGTTGATTATGGCTACACCTTC
cdr3_aa: CASSDQVDYGYTF
v_call: TRBV9
d_call: -
cdr3_length: 13
clone_size: -
j_call: TRBJ1-2

cdr3_nt: TGTGCCTGGAGACCTTCTGGGGACAGCAATCAGCCCCAGCATTTT
cdr3_aa: CAWRPSGDSNQPQHF
v_call: TRBV30
d_call: -
cdr3_length: 15
clone_size: -
j_call: TRBJ1-5

cdr3_nt: TGCAGCGCGAACTCCAATGCCCCTGAAGCTTTCTTT
cdr3_aa: CSANSNAPEAFF
v_call: TRBV29-1
d_call: -
cdr3_length: 12
clone_size: -
j_call: TRBJ1-1

cdr3_nt: TGCGCCAGCAGCCTACACGACCCCTCGTCACAGTACGAGCAGTACTTC
cdr3_aa: CASSLHDPSSQYEQYF
v_call: TRBV4-1
d_call: -
cdr3_length: 16
clone_size: -
j_call: TRBJ2-7

cdr3_nt: TGTGCCAGCAGGCTAAGGGGGTCCTACGAGCAGTACTTC
cdr3_aa: CASRLRGSYEQYF
v_call: TRBV28
d_call: -
cdr3_length: 13
clone_size: -
j_call: TRBJ2-7

cdr3_nt: TGTGCCAGTAGCCGGACAGGGTTGAACACTGAAGCTTTCTTT
cdr3_aa: CASSRTGLNTEAFF
v_call: TRBV6-1
d_call: TRBD1
cdr3_length: 14
clone_size: -
j_call: TRBJ1-1

cdr3_nt: TGTGCCAGTAGGGCTTTGGAGGGGGGCTCCGAGAACACCGGGGAGCTGTTTTTT
cdr3_aa: CASRALEGGSENTGELFF
v_call: TRBV19
d_call: -
cdr3_length: 18
clone_size: once
j_call: TRBJ2-2

cdr3_nt: TGCGCCAGCAGCTATAAACAGGAGAACCAAGAGACCCAGTACTTC
cdr3_aa: CASSYKQENQETQYF
v_call: TRBV5-1
d_call: -
cdr3_length: 15
clone_size: -
j_call: TRBJ2-5

cdr3_nt: TGTGCCTGGAGTGCCCAGGCTGGTTCACCCCTCCACTTT
cdr3_aa: CAWSAQAGSPLHF
v_call: TRBV30
d_call: -
cdr3_length: 13
clone_size: once
j_call: TRBJ1-6

cdr3_nt: TGTGCCAGCAGCCAGCTTGGACACCGCGGGCCGGATAATTCACCCCTCCACTTT
cdr3_aa: CASSQLGHRGPDNSPLHF
v_call: TRBV7-9
d_call: -
cdr3_length: 18
clone_size: -
j_call: TRBJ1-6

cdr3_nt: TGTGCCAGCAGCTTGGGTGGGGCCCGGGGGCGCACTGAAGCTTTCTTT
cdr3_aa: CASSLGGARGRTEAFF
v_call: TRBV5-6
d_call: -
cdr3_length: 16
clone_size: -
j_call: TRBJ1-1

cdr3_nt: TGTGCCAGCAGCTTAGCGCTGGTTTCAGAGCAGAGGAACTATGGCTACACCTTC
cdr3_aa: CASSLALVSEQRNYGYTF
v_call: TRBV7-9
d_call: -
cdr3_length: 18
clone_size: -
j_call: TRBJ1-2

cdr3_nt: TGTGCCACCAGCGGCCAGGGACTAGCGGGGGGAAAACCTCAAGAGACCCAGTACTTC
cdr3_aa: CATSGQGLAGGKPQETQYF
v_call: TRBV15
d_call: TRBD2
cdr3_length: 19
clone_size: -
j_call: TRBJ2-5

cdr3_nt: TGTGCCAGTAGTATATCAGGACAGGGAGCCGAGCAGTACTTC
cdr3_aa: CASSISGQGAEQYF
v_call: TRBV19
d_call: TRBD1
cdr3_length: 14
clone_size: -
j_call: TRBJ2-7